The 5 T cell receptor beta chains below were found in one sample sequenced in a study of T-cell reconstitution after alpha-beta-depleted transplantation in children. Unique molecular identifiers were incorporated when the TCRbeta library was constructed. TCRdb re-called the PCR reads with MiXCR, one entry per CDR3 protein. In the table there are 440,000 or so distinct CDR3 sequences, around 46% of which are singletons. Sample: PBMCs, taken before TCRalphabeta/CD19-depleted stem cell transplant. The receptors here all came from a girl aged 2 to 10 with aplastic anemia, due to receive a stem cell transplant.

This clonotype has a count of ten or more. The chain is built from TRBV2 and TRBJ2-7, with D hard to call. The CDR3 covers 10 residues. CDR1 is SNHLY, CDR2 FYNNEI, per germline. V lost 8 bases to trimming and J lost 3 bases, with 5 bases between them. CDR3 nucleotide sequence: TGTGCCAGCGGCGGCTACGAGCAGTACTTC. Translation: CASGGYEQYF.

This clonotype showed up just once. The junction differs from germline at one of its ends, possibly a read error. The V call is TRBV3-1, the J call TRBJ2-7, with D unclear. Germline CDR1 LGHDT, CDR2 YNNKEL (reference sequence). The CDR3 has 12 residues. The DNA for the CDR3 is TGTGCCAGCAGCCAAACTACCTATGAGCAGTACTTC. It yields the protein CASSQTTYEQYF.

The chain joins TRBV5-1 to TRBJ2-3, with D hard to call. Trimming shortened V by 1 base and J by 4 bases, and 16 bases separated the two germline ends. The germline V gene has CDR1 SGHRS and CDR2 YFSETQ. This CDR3 is 16 amino acids long. In DNA, the CDR3 is TGCGCCAGCAGCTTGCCCCGGCCGGGCCCCCCAGATACGCAGTATTTT. This encodes CASSLPRPGPPDTQYF.

The chain employs TRBV5-1 and TRBJ2-2; the match to TRBD2 covers 7 bases. Per germline, CDR1 SGHRS and CDR2 YFSETQ. J gave up 0 bases and V 1 base, and 3 bases lay outside the gene matches. This CDR3 comprises 16 residues. The CDR3, as DNA: TGCGCCAGCAGCTTGACGGCGGGAGCGAACACCGGGGAGCTGTTTTTT. As protein: CASSLTAGANTGELFF.

This chain uses TRBV27 with TRBJ2-7; D may match TRBD1 or TRBD2 (5 bases each). CDR1 is MNHEY and CDR2 is SMNVEV in the germline V gene (reference sequence). This CDR3 is 15 amino acids long. The V end lost 0 bases, the J end lost 5 bases, and 14 bases lay between the germline ends. The CDR3 spells CASSLSPGQADEQYF. CDR3 DNA: TGTGCCAGCAGTTTATCTCCGGGGCAAGCGGACGAGCAGTACTTC.